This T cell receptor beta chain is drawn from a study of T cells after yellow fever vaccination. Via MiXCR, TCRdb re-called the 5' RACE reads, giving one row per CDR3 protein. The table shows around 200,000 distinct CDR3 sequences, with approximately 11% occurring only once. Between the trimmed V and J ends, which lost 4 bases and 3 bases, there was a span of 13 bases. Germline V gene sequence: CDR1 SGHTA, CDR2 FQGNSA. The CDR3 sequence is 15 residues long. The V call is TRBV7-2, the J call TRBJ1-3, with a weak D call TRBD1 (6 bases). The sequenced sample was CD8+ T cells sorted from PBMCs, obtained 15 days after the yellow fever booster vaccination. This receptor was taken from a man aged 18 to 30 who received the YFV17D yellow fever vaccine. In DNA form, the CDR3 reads TGTGCCAGCAGCTCGGGGGGCTGGGGTGGAAACACCATATATTTT. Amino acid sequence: CASSSGGWGGNTIYF.